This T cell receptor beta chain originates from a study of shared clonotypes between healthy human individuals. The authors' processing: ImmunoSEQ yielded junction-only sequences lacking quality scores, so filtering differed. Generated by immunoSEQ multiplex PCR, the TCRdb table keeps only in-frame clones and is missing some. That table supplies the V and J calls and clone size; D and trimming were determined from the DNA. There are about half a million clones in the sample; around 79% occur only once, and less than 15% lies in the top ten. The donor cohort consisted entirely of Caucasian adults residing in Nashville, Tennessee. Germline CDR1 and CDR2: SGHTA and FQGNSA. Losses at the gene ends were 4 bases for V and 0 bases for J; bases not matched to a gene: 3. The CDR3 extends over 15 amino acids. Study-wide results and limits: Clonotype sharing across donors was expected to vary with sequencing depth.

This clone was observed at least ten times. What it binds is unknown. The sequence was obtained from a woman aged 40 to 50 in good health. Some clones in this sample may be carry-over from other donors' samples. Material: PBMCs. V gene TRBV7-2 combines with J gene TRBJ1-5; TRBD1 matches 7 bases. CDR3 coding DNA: TGTGCCAGCAGCTCTAGGACAGGTAGCAATCAGCCCCAGCATTTT. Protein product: CASSSRTGSNQPQHF.